This TCR beta chain was sequenced in a study of blood T cell repertoires in COVID-19. Study-level information: There were acute and convalescent COVID-19 samples, and they came from the United States, Italy and Spain. T cells, B-cell-depleted T cells, or PBMCs supplied cDNA or gDNA.

The CDR3 extends over 13 amino acids. Germline trimming cut 9 bases from V and 1 base from J; bases unmatched to any gene: 4. Germline V CDR1 and CDR2: LGHDT, YNNKEL (reference sequence). Patients of the Seattle cohort, enrolled during active infection, were followed longitudinally. In the authors' workflow: Reference gene primer amplification yielded estimated nucleated cell counts. Clones were read by immunoSEQ multiplex PCR, and TCRdb kept only the in-frame ones, dropping some. V, J and clone size reflect that table, while D and trimming were determined from the DNA. The sample records around 210,000 clones, 70% to 90% being singletons.

The clonotype was recovered from a man in his forties or fifties with COVID-19, enrolled during active disease. V is TRBV3-1 (or the pseudogene TRBV3-2) and J is TRBJ2-5; TRBD2 aligns across 8 bases. Sequencing input: peripheral blood. The CDR3: CASGLAGQETQYF. The CDR3 bases are TGTGCCAGTGGACTAGCTGGCCAAGAGACCCAGTACTTC.